This T cell receptor beta chain was identified in a study of T-cell memory formation after mild COVID-19. Points from the study as a whole: Of the contracting clones, CD4+ ones lay mainly in CM and EM, and CD8+ ones in EMRA. Clones contracting across day 15 to 85 had a balanced CD4/CD8 profile; later expanding clones leaned CD4+.

MiXCR, applied by TCRdb to the 5' RACE reads, yields one record per CDR3 protein. The sample yields around 200,000 distinct CDR3 sequences, under 30% seen once. This clonotype was counted a few times. Its antigen is not identified. Trimming shortened V by 0 bases and J by 0 bases, and 6 bases separated the two germline ends. There are 14 residues in the CDR3. CDR1 is SGHRS and CDR2 is YFSETQ in the germline V gene. The material sequenced was PBMCs or a T cell subset sorted from them (not recorded which). The receptor was isolated from an adult woman who had mild COVID-19 (a few samples of this study predate the infection). Cell type and time point are not known. V and J are TRBV5-1 and TRBJ1-1, with no clear D. CDR3 nucleotide sequence: TGCGCCAGCAGCTTGGCCAACGTGAACACTGAAGCTTTCTTT. Protein sequence: CASSLANVNTEAFF.